This TCR beta chain was recovered during a study of cytomegalovirus exposure and HLA in healthy donors. Overall study findings and caveats: Another analysis was done later, and it associated around 17,000 TCR beta sequences with HLA alleles at 0.05 false discovery rate.

Turning to this clone: Its antigen is as yet unknown.

With 60 Vbeta and 13 Jbeta primers, the PCR was carried out. Original data processing: In a later analysis, approximately 80 million unique TCR beta chains included roughly 11 million shared by two or more donors. Sequencing was performed with immunoSEQ multiplex PCR; in TCRdb, only in-frame clones are kept and a portion is missing. V, J and clone size derive from that table, while D and trimming were established from the DNA sequence. This sample has 270,000 or so clones, with more than 80% found just once. The V segment lost 6 bases and the J segment 4 bases; nucleotides outside the gene matches: 11. This CDR3 has 16 residues. CDR1 is MDHEN, CDR2 SYDVKM, per germline.

V is TRBV28 and J is TRBJ2-1; 8 bases are a match to TRBD1. The sequence came from a man between 40 and 49 years old in good health and CMV-seropositive. Sequencing was performed on PBMCs. DNA of the CDR3: TGTGCCAGCAGCCTACCAGCCGGGACAGGATACAATGAGCAGTTCTTC. This gives the protein CASSLPAGTGYNEQFF. The full variable domain, its missing parts supplied by reference TRBV28 and TRBJ2-1, is DVKVTQSSRYLVKRTGEKVFLECVQDMDHENMFWYRQDPGLGLRLIYFSYDVKMKEKGDIPEGYSVSREKKERFSLILESASTNQTSMYLCASSLPAGTGYNEQFFGPGTRLTVL.